These 29 T cell receptor beta chains came from one sample sequenced in a study of T cell responses to AZD1222 COVID-19 vaccine. Using immunoSEQ multiplex PCR, the repertoire was profiled, and TCRdb retains in-frame clones only, with some absent. The sample records 90,000 to 130,000 clones, approximately 92% being singletons. The specimen comprised peripheral blood, sampled 28 days after the second AZD1222 dose. These TCRs come from an adult who received the AZD1222 COVID-19 vaccine.

The chain recombines TRBV12-5 with TRBJ2-2; D is uncertain. This CDR3 comprises 12 residues. V was cut by 0 bases and J by 6 bases, with 2 bases left in between. Germline lookup yields CDR1 LGHNT and CDR2 FRNRAP. Written as DNA, the CDR3 is TGTGCTAGTGGTTTGGTCCCCGGGGAGCTGTTTTTT. It encodes CASGLVPGELFF.

The V call is TRBV6-4, the J call TRBJ1-1, with D possibly being TRBD1 (6 bases). V lost 9 bases, J lost 1 base, and 12 bases lay in between. Germline V gene lookup returns CDR1 MRHNA and CDR2 SNTAGT. CDR3 length: 13 amino acids. The CDR3 DNA sequence: TGTGCCAGTAGTAGACAGGCGAACACTGAAGCTTTCTTT. Protein sequence: CASSRQANTEAFF.

The chain uses TRBV5-1 and TRBJ1-1; no clear D. V was shortened by 4 bases and J by 1 base, with 14 bases between the two germline ends. Germline V gene lookup returns CDR1 SGHRS and CDR2 YFSETQ. This CDR3 region has 15 residues. CDR3 DNA: TGCGCCAGCAGCCTGGTCGGGAGGACGAACACTGAAGCTTTCTTT. Its translation: CASSLVGRTNTEAFF. Drawing the rest from reference TRBV5-1 and TRBJ1-1, the complete variable domain is KAGVTQTPRYLIKTRGQQVTLSCSPISGHRSVSWYQQTPGQGLQFLFEYFSETQRNKGNFPGRFSGRQFSNSRSEMNVSTLELGDSALYLCASSLVGRTNTEAFFGQGTRLTVV.

This chain links TRBV29-1 with TRBJ1-5; 8 nucleotides line up with TRBD1. V shed 5 bases and J 6 bases; nucleotides not matched to a gene: 6. The CDR3 length is 13 residues. Germline V gene sequence: CDR1 SQVTM, CDR2 ANQGSEA. CDR3 region: CSVRQGQGQPQHF. CDR3 bases: TGCAGCGTTAGACAGGGGCAGGGTCAGCCCCAGCATTTT. The variable domain in full, with the rest retrieved from reference TRBV29-1 and TRBJ1-5, is SAVISQKPSRDICQRGTSLTIQCQVDSQVTMMFWYRQQPGQSLTLIATANQGSEATYESGFVIDKFPISRPNLTFSTLTVSNMSPEDSSIYLCSVRQGQGQPQHFGDGTRLSIL.

The chain joins TRBV11-2 to TRBJ1-5; possible D gene TRBD1, 5 bases. Trimming pared 0 bases from V and 2 bases from J, leaving 8 bases between. Germline lookup yields CDR1 SGHAT and CDR2 FQNNGV. There are 15 residues in the CDR3. The CDR3 region is CASSLDVGGNQPQHF. CDR3 nucleotide sequence: TGTGCCAGCAGCTTAGATGTAGGGGGCAATCAGCCCCAGCATTTT.

This rearrangement joins TRBV19 to TRBJ1-5; D uncertain. The CDR3 is 12 residues long. Germline-derived CDR1 and CDR2 are LNHDA and SQIVND (reference sequence). V lost 0 bases, J lost 10 bases, and 7 bases lay in between. In DNA, the CDR3 is TGTGCCAGTAGTATAGATCAGGACCCCCAGCATTTT. It codes for CASSIDQDPQHF.

The rearrangement uses TRBV9 and TRBJ1-1; D remains unclear. V lost 3 bases to trimming and J lost 0 bases, with 9 bases between them. Germline CDR1 reads SGDLS; CDR2 reads YYNGEE. CDR3 length: 14 amino acids. CDR3 residues: CASSAQIMNTEAFF. CDR3 DNA: TGTGCCAGCAGCGCACAGATAATGAACACTGAAGCTTTCTTT.

The chain couples TRBV6-1 to TRBJ1-6; 7 bases match TRBD1. CDR1 and CDR2 from the germline V gene are MNHNS and SASEGT. The V gene end was trimmed by 2 bases and the J gene end by 0 bases; junction bases not matched to a gene: 4. This CDR3 is 17 amino acids long. This CDR3 is CASSEPTGSSYNSPLHF. As DNA, the CDR3 is TGTGCCAGCAGTGAACCGACAGGGAGCTCCTATAATTCACCCCTCCACTTT.

The CDR3 protein is CASSFQSGPYEQYF. For the CDR3, the DNA is TGTGCCAGCAGCTTCCAGAGCGGGCCCTACGAGCAGTACTTC. This rearrangement joins TRBV11-2 to TRBJ2-7, with D maybe TRBD2 (6 bases). The CDR3 has 14 residues. V was shortened by 3 bases and J by 2 bases, with 11 bases between the two germline ends. Per germline, CDR1 SGHAT and CDR2 FQNNGV.

This clone occurred once. The chain employs TRBV5-6 and TRBJ1-2; D remains unclear. Germline V gene lookup returns CDR1 SGHDT and CDR2 YYEEEE. The CDR3 is 14 amino acids. V lost 1 base to trimming and J lost 4 bases, with 11 bases between them. The CDR3 is CASSLYGNFYGYTF. The CDR3 DNA follows: TGTGCCAGCAGCTTGTACGGCAACTTCTATGGCTACACCTTC.

This chain links TRBV18 with TRBJ2-2; possible D gene TRBD2, 5 bases. Trimming pared 3 bases from V and 5 bases from J, leaving 7 bases between. This CDR3 has 13 amino acids. Germline-derived CDR1 and CDR2 are KGHSH and LQKENI. CDR3 region: CASSPTRTGELFF. The DNA for the CDR3 is TGTGCCAGCTCACCTACTAGGACCGGGGAGCTGTTTTTT.

The rearrangement links TRBV19 to TRBJ2-3; D is possibly TRBD1 (5 bases). In germline, CDR1 is LNHDA, CDR2 SQIVND (reference sequence). The CDR3 covers 13 residues. Deletions cut 8 bases from V and 2 bases from J, with 11 bases between. This CDR3 is CASSRTYTDTQYF. The DNA of the CDR3 is TGTGCCAGTTCTCGGACATACACAGATACGCAGTATTTT.

The chain has TRBV14 and TRBJ1-2; 7 bases align to TRBD1. Germline CDR1 and CDR2: SGHDN and FVKESK. The ends lost 1 base at V and 4 bases at J; junction bases unmatched: 15. The CDR3 loop spans 18 amino acids. The CDR3 region is CASSQVGDRATVAYGYTF. As DNA, the CDR3 is TGTGCCAGCAGCCAAGTCGGTGACAGGGCTACGGTTGCCTATGGCTACACCTTC.

This chain links TRBV6-5 with TRBJ1-1; 8 bases match TRBD1. Germline CDR1 and CDR2: MNHEY and SVGAGI. The CDR3 spans 14 residues. V was pared by 6 bases and J by 6 bases, with 9 bases of the junction left unmatched. The CDR3, as DNA: TGTGCCAGCAGGACCGGACAGGGTTATTCTGAAGCTTTCTTT. It translates to CASRTGQGYSEAFF.

This chain uses TRBV12-3 or TRBV12-4 with TRBJ2-7; no definite D call. Deletions cut 3 bases from V and 2 bases from J, with 8 bases between. The CDR3 consists of 13 residues. The CDR3 nucleotides are TGTGCCAGCAGTTTGGAGAGAACCTACGAGCAGTACTTC. This codes for CASSLERTYEQYF.

This chain uses TRBV5-4 with TRBJ2-7; D gene uncertain. Germline lookup yields CDR1 SGHNT and CDR2 YYREEE (reference sequence). V dropped 3 bases and J dropped 3 bases, with 10 bases sitting between them. The CDR3 extends over 13 amino acids. The CDR3 region has the DNA TGTGCCAGCAGCTCCCCAATAAACTACGAGCAGTACTTC. Protein sequence: CASSSPINYEQYF.

The chain links TRBV18 to TRBJ1-1, with D perhaps matching TRBD1 (5 bases). Per the germline V gene, CDR1 is KGHSH and CDR2 is LQKENI. Trimming removed 4 bases at V and 1 base at J, with 13 bases between. The CDR3 spans 15 residues. The CDR3: CASSLATERNTEAFF. Here the CDR3 DNA reads TGTGCCAGCTCACTGGCGACAGAGAGGAACACTGAAGCTTTCTTT.

The V gene is TRBV10-3, the J gene TRBJ1-2; D is possibly TRBD1 (5 bases). This CDR3 region has 14 residues. Trimming took 6 bases from V and 1 from J, leaving 12 bases between them. The V gene's germline CDR1 is ENHRY and CDR2 SYGVKD. The CDR3 spells CAISSGQLNYGYTF. For the CDR3, the DNA is TGTGCCATCAGCAGTGGACAACTTAACTATGGCTACACCTTC.

V gene TRBV7-9 combines with J gene TRBJ1-1; TRBD1 is a possible D gene (5 bases). This CDR3 is built from 17 residues. The V and J ends lost 0 bases and 1 base respectively, with 15 bases between them. Germline-derived CDR1 and CDR2 are SEHNR and FQNEAQ (reference sequence). CDR3 coding DNA: TGTGCCAGCAGCTTAGCAGGGCGGTGGAGGGGGAACACTGAAGCTTTCTTT. It encodes CASSLAGRWRGNTEAFF.

The rearrangement uses TRBV6-5 and TRBJ2-5, with TRBD1 identical over 8 bases. Germline CDR1 MNHEY, CDR2 SVGAGI. Germline trimming cut 4 bases from V and 4 bases from J; bases unmatched to any gene: 5. The CDR3 loop spans 14 amino acids. This CDR3 is CASSSTGDRETQYF. CDR3 DNA: TGTGCCAGCAGTTCGACAGGGGACCGAGAGACCCAGTACTTC.

The chain recombines TRBV29-1 with TRBJ2-1; TRBD2 aligns across 8 bases. CDR1 and CDR2 from the germline V gene are SQVTM and ANQGSEA. The CDR3 runs 12 residues. Losses at the gene ends were 7 bases for V and 12 bases for J; bases not matched to a gene: 11. The CDR3 region is CSAPVTSVGQFF. CDR3 nucleotides: TGCAGCGCACCGGTGACTAGCGTCGGGCAGTTCTTC.

Comment on this clone: Within the sample, other DNA sequences also encode this same CDR3. The chain combines TRBV19 with TRBJ2-7; 8 positions match TRBD1. J gave up 1 base and V 4 bases, and 3 bases lay outside the gene matches. The CDR3 runs to 14 residues. From germline, CDR1 is LNHDA and CDR2 SQIVND (reference sequence). The CDR3 DNA reads TGTGCCAGTAGTACCGGACAGGGTTCCTACGAGCAGTACTTC. This codes for CASSTGQGSYEQYF.

This sequence joins TRBV7-3 and TRBJ2-2, with D perhaps TRBD1 (6 bases). In germline, CDR1 is SGHTA, CDR2 FQGTGA. V was clipped by 5 bases and J by 7 bases, with 11 bases between them. The CDR3 consists of 13 residues. CDR3 bases: TGTGCCAGCAGCGTCCAGGGGTACGGGGAGCTGTTTTTT. It is translated as CASSVQGYGELFF.

The rearrangement links TRBV5-8 to TRBJ1-2; D is ambiguous. Germline V gives CDR1 SGHTS, CDR2 YDEGEE. Trimming left V 0 bases short and J 4 bases short, with 4 bases between. CDR3 length: 12 residues. The DNA of the CDR3 is TGTGCCAGCAGCTTGGTTACCTATGGCTACACCTTC. Its translation: CASSLVTYGYTF.

This chain connects TRBV11-2 to TRBJ1-2, with D unclear. Per the germline V gene, CDR1 is SGHAT and CDR2 is FQNNGV. Trimming removed 2 bases from V and 7 bases from J, with 8 bases in between. There are 12 residues in the CDR3. CDR3 in amino acids: CASSLYSVGYTF. The CDR3 DNA follows: TGTGCCAGCAGCTTATACAGCGTTGGCTACACCTTC.

This chain connects TRBV7-8 to TRBJ1-1, with a weak D call TRBD1 (5 bases). Trimming removed 3 bases at V and 2 bases at J, with 10 bases between. The CDR3 loop spans 14 amino acids. Germline loops: CDR1 SGHVS, CDR2 FQNEAQ. CDR3 bases: TGTGCCAGCAGCTTTGACAGATATAACACTGAAGCTTTCTTT. This gives the protein CASSFDRYNTEAFF.

The chain carries TRBV10-3 and TRBJ2-1; D not resolved. There are 15 residues in the CDR3. From germline, CDR1 is ENHRY and CDR2 SYGVKD. V lost 2 bases to trimming and J lost 5 bases, with 13 bases between them. The CDR3 here is CAISEPRPRHNEQFF. In DNA form, the CDR3 reads TGTGCCATCAGTGAGCCTAGACCGCGCCACAATGAGCAGTTCTTC.

This clone was counted a single time. The V and J genes are TRBV15 and TRBJ1-3; D possibly corresponds to TRBD1 (5 bases). The CDR3 spans 16 residues. V lost 4 bases and J 1 base, leaving 14 bases between the germline ends. Germline CDR1 and CDR2: LNHNV and YYDKDF (reference sequence). The CDR3 sequence: CATSTWGVGSGNTIYF. The CDR3, as DNA: TGTGCCACCAGCACTTGGGGGGTGGGATCTGGAAACACCATATATTTT.

The chain links TRBV15 to TRBJ1-3; D ambiguous. The germline V gene has CDR1 LNHNV and CDR2 YYDKDF (reference sequence). V was pared by 0 bases and J by 1 base, with 7 bases between. CDR3 length equals 15 residues. Here the CDR3 reads CATSRDRLSGNTIYF. The CDR3 DNA reads TGTGCCACCAGCAGAGATCGACTGTCTGGAAACACCATATATTTT.